This entry describes one T cell receptor beta chain. Its antigen is not known. The PCR ran on 60 Vbeta and 13 Jbeta primers. Only in-frame clones appear in the TCRdb table, and some are missing; sequencing was by immunoSEQ multiplex PCR. This sample yields tens of thousands of clones, of which just under 70% are seen a single time; 2.5% to 3% belongs to the top ten. CDR1 is LNHNV, CDR2 YYDKDF, per germline (reference sequence). Trimming pared 1 base from V and 4 bases from J, leaving 7 bases between. This CDR3 region has 14 residues. This entry comes from a study of cytomegalovirus exposure and HLA in healthy donors. About the study: Early released data had tens of millions of unique TCRs, all coming from HLA-typed donors. Study-wide points: In a later analysis, common viral pathogens appeared linked to several of the most significant clusters. Follow-up analysis later connected one missense variant in DCLRE1C with trimming of TCR beta V- and J-genes. Investigators reported 150 to 200 TCR beta chains as tied to cytomegalovirus.

The clonotype comes from a man aged 45-65 years in good health and CMV-seronegative. Sequencing was performed on PBMCs. The chain has TRBV15 and TRBJ2-2, with unresolved D. Here the CDR3 DNA reads TGTGCCACCAGCAGAGGCCAGATCACCGGGGAGCTGTTTTTT. Its protein product is CATSRGQITGELFF.